Presented here are 9 T cell receptor beta chains from one specimen sequenced in a study of blood T cell repertoires in COVID-19. Sequencing used immunoSEQ multiplex PCR; TCRdb keeps in-frame clones, though not all of them. The repertoire holds 250,000 to 300,000 clones, about 88% seen once, with 3.6% in the top ten. Specimen: peripheral blood. The receptor set was obtained from a man between 18 and 29 years old with active or convalescent COVID-19.

This chain links TRBV5-6 with TRBJ1-5, with D possibly matching TRBD1 (5 bases). Germline loops: CDR1 SGHDT, CDR2 YYEEEE. The CDR3 runs 18 residues. V was trimmed by 5 bases and J by 1 base, leaving 22 bases between them. The CDR3 loop is CASSFGGFGGASNQPQHF. In DNA form, the CDR3 reads TGTGCCAGCAGTTTTGGAGGTTTCGGGGGAGCAAGCAATCAGCCCCAGCATTTT.

The rearrangement joins TRBV4-2 to TRBJ2-6; TRBD2 aligns across 8 bases. The CDR3 consists of 16 residues. After removal of 2 bases from V and 0 bases from J, the junction contained 0 bases not matched to a gene. Germline values: CDR1 LGHNA, CDR2 YNFKEQ. CDR3 loop: CASSQSGGSGANVLTF. In DNA, the CDR3 is TGTGCCAGCAGCCAAAGCGGGGGCTCTGGGGCCAACGTCCTGACTTTC.

V gene TRBV5-6 combines with J gene TRBJ2-1; TRBD1 matches at 7 bases. Germline loops: CDR1 SGHDT, CDR2 YYEEEE. V dropped 3 bases and J dropped 0; count of bases not matched to a gene: 6. The CDR3 consists of 16 residues. The CDR3 region has the DNA TGTGCCAGCAGCTCTGTTACAGGGGACTCCTACAATGAGCAGTTCTTC. It encodes CASSSVTGDSYNEQFF.

The V call is TRBV6-4, the J call TRBJ1-2, with a tentative D call TRBD1 (5 bases). Looked up from germline, CDR1 is MRHNA and CDR2 is SNTAGT. V gave up 6 bases and J gave up 0 bases, with 11 bases separating them. This CDR3 has 14 residues. CDR3 nucleotides: TGTGCCAGCAGACCAGACAGTTCTAACTATGGCTACACCTTC. Residues: CASRPDSSNYGYTF.

The V and J genes are TRBV5-4 and TRBJ1-1; D gene uncertain. With 2 bases removed from V and 5 bases from J, the gap between germline ends came to 10 bases. The CDR3 loop spans 13 amino acids. CDR1 and CDR2 (germline): SGHNT, YYREEE (reference sequence). Here the CDR3 reads CASSFNGWTEAFF. CDR3 in DNA: TGTGCCAGCAGCTTCAATGGCTGGACTGAAGCTTTCTTT.

The CDR3 loop reads CASSTREGSYEQYF. CDR3 in DNA: TGTGCCAGTAGTACCCGCGAGGGTTCCTACGAGCAGTACTTC. V gene TRBV19 combines with J gene TRBJ2-7, with D possibly TRBD2 on 5 matching bases. Trimming left V 4 bases short and J 1 base short, with 11 bases between. The CDR3 totals 14 residues. Germline V CDR1 and CDR2: LNHDA, SQIVND (reference sequence).

The V and J genes are TRBV18 and TRBJ1-6; TRBD1 matches 9 bases. Germline CDR1 is KGHSH and CDR2 is LQKENI. J was trimmed by 8 bases and V by 5 bases; bases with no gene match: 4. The CDR3 contains 14 residues. The CDR3: CASSSRDRDSPLHF. As DNA, the CDR3 is TGTGCCAGCTCAAGCCGGGACAGGGATTCACCCCTCCACTTT.

The gene calls are TRBV3-1 (or the pseudogene TRBV3-2) and TRBJ1-1, with 7 bases that match TRBD1. The J segment lost 1 base and the V segment lost 0 bases, leaving 2 bases of the junction unmatched. The CDR3 contains 15 residues. The germline V gene has CDR1 LGHDT and CDR2 YNNKEL (reference sequence). CDR3 sequence: CASSQDRGWNTEAFF. The CDR3 region has the DNA TGTGCCAGCAGCCAAGACAGGGGGTGGAACACTGAAGCTTTCTTT.

This rearrangement joins TRBV28 to TRBJ1-4; D gene unclear. Trimming shortened V by 8 bases and J by 1 base, and 8 bases separated the two germline ends. Germline-derived CDR1 and CDR2 are MDHEN and SYDVKM. The CDR3 consists of 13 residues. CDR3 protein: CASREGTNEKLFF. CDR3 coding DNA: TGTGCCAGCCGGGAAGGAACTAATGAAAAACTGTTTTTT.